Reported below is one T cell receptor (beta chain). The sample comes from a study of blood T cell repertoires in COVID-19. Germline V gene sequence: CDR1 MDHEN, CDR2 SYDVKM. Trimming left V 1 base short and J 2 bases short, with 11 bases between. There are 15 residues in the CDR3. Here immunoSEQ multiplex PCR was the method, and the copy in TCRdb shows in-frame clones only, minus some. The data contain roughly 260,000 clones, roughly four fifths of them singletons. The source is a woman in her 70s with acute or convalescent COVID-19. The chain employs TRBV28 and TRBJ1-2; D remains unclear. The sample comprised peripheral blood. The CDR3 is CASSLSRGINYGYTF. The DNA for the CDR3 is TGTGCCAGCAGTTTATCTCGGGGAATCAACTATGGCTACACCTTC.